One and the same sample provided the 16 T cell receptor beta chains below, sequenced in a study of T cells expressing NK-cell markers. Using the 5' RACE reads, TCRdb records one entry per CDR3 protein without DNA. With fewer than 400,000 distinct CDR3 sequences in the sample, the ten largest clones hold 5.2%. Material: blood T cells: a sorted CD56 or NKG2C T cell subset, CD4+ or CD8+ T cells, or bulk PBMC T cells (not recorded which). Receptor source: a man aged 18 to 69 in good health.

The chain combines TRBV27 with TRBJ2-2; without DNA, the TCRdb call of TRBD1 cannot be checked. The CDR3 totals 18 residues. Germline values: CDR1 MNHEY, CDR2 SMNVEV (reference sequence). CDR3 residues: CASSFPLFRQGNTGELFF.

V usage is TRBV12-3 or TRBV12-4 and J usage is TRBJ1-1. This CDR3 contains 15 residues. CDR3 in amino acids: CASSETMGLPSEAFF.

The chain has TRBV20-1 and TRBJ2-5; the TRBD2 assignment by TCRdb is unverifiable without DNA. The CDR3 loop spans 16 amino acids. Germline V CDR1 and CDR2: DFQATT, SNEGSKA (reference sequence). The CDR3 here is CSAPPPLAGGVKTQYF.

The chain is built from TRBV5-8 and TRBJ2-1; without DNA, the TCRdb call of TRBD2 cannot be checked. Germline assignment: CDR1 SGHTS and CDR2 YDEGEE. The CDR3 has 17 amino acids. The CDR3: CASSSTSGGALGNEQFF.

V and J are TRBV6-6 and TRBJ2-1; TCRdb calls TRBD1, which cannot be checked without DNA. From germline, CDR1 is MNHNY and CDR2 SVGAGI (reference sequence). The CDR3 has 11 residues. The CDR3 region is CASSYRGEQFF.

The chain employs TRBV20-1 and TRBJ2-3; TCRdb outputs TRBD2, but without DNA this stays unchecked. The CDR3 totals 15 residues. Germline CDR1 and CDR2: DFQATT and SNEGSKA (reference sequence). CDR3 amino acids: CSARPLAGGYDTQYF.

The rearrangement uses TRBV15 and TRBJ1-6. The germline gives CDR1 LNHNV, CDR2 YYDKDF (reference sequence). The CDR3 is 13 amino acids. CDR3 residues: CATSRRDGSPLHF. The full variable domain, its missing parts supplied by reference TRBV15 and TRBJ1-6, is DAMVIQNPRYQVTQFGKPVTLSCSQTLNHNVMYWYQQKSSQAPKLLFHYYDKDFNNEADTPDNFQSRRPNTSFCFLDIRSPGLGDTAMYLCATSRRDGSPLHFGNGTRLTVT.

This chain uses TRBV5-1 with TRBJ1-5; TCRdb picks TRBD1, but there is no DNA to check that call. The CDR3 consists of 15 residues. Per germline, CDR1 SGHRS and CDR2 YFSETQ. The chain's CDR3 is CASSLDSGVEQPQHF.

The J gene is TRBJ1-1, the V gene TRBV28. From germline, CDR1 is MDHEN and CDR2 SYDVKM. This CDR3 contains 15 residues. The CDR3 protein is CASTLSKGPNTEAFF.

The V and J genes are TRBV19 and TRBJ2-5; TCRdb gives TRBD1 as the D gene, but with no DNA this cannot be confirmed. This CDR3 comprises 15 residues. The V gene's germline CDR1 is LNHDA and CDR2 SQIVND (reference sequence). CDR3: CASSLRTVPQETQYF.

The chain combines TRBV12-3 or TRBV12-4 with TRBJ2-2. This CDR3 region has 14 residues. This chain's CDR3 is CASSLVFGYGELFF.

The chain combines TRBV10-3 with TRBJ1-4. The germline V gene has CDR1 ENHRY and CDR2 SYGVKD. The CDR3 runs 13 residues. CDR3: CAIRSQLNEKLFF.

The V call is TRBV7-2, the J call TRBJ2-5; with no DNA, the TCRdb D assignment of TRBD2 cannot be verified. The CDR3 runs 16 residues. Germline values: CDR1 SGHTA, CDR2 FQGNSA. The CDR3 spells CASSPSLSGGKETQYF.

The chain joins TRBV2 to TRBJ2-2; TCRdb indicates TRBD1, and absent DNA this call remains unverified. This CDR3 region has 14 residues. Germline lookup yields CDR1 SNHLY and CDR2 FYNNEI. CDR3 loop: CASRFFTRTGELFF. Full variable domain (missing parts from reference TRBV2 and TRBJ2-2): EPEVTQTPSHQVTQMGQEVILRCVPISNHLYFYWYRQILGQKVEFLVSFYNNEISEKSEIFDDQFSVERPDGSNFTLKIRSTKLEDSAMYFCASRFFTRTGELFFGEGSRLTVL.

V is TRBV12-3 or TRBV12-4 and J is TRBJ2-3; TCRdb's D call, TRBD2, is unchecked because there is no DNA. The CDR3 extends over 19 amino acids. The chain's CDR3 is CASTIPGTSGNPRTDTQYF.

The chain has TRBV10-3 and TRBJ2-5. This CDR3 comprises 13 residues. Germline CDR1 ENHRY, CDR2 SYGVKD. The CDR3: CAIRPDGLETQYF.